This TCR beta chain was recorded in a study of cytomegalovirus exposure and HLA in healthy donors. Study results and limitations: Most TCR sequences were rare, but some public TCRs occurred in many donors.

The CDR3 has 14 residues. V lost 3 bases to trimming and J lost 4 bases; unmatched junction nucleotides: 5. The germline CDR1 and CDR2 sequences are LNHDA and SQIVND (reference sequence). With regard to this clone: No antigen is known for it.

13 Jbeta primers and 60 Vbeta primers were used for the PCR. Generated by immunoSEQ multiplex PCR, the TCRdb table keeps only in-frame clones and is missing some. The sample contains fewer than 200,000 clones, more than 70% of which appear only once. The V and J genes are TRBV19 and TRBJ1-1; 7 bases are shared with TRBD1. This clonotype was obtained from a male donor in good health and CMV-seronegative. The source material was PBMCs. The CDR3 sequence is CASSIMGTVTEAFF. The CDR3 DNA follows: TGTGCCAGTAGTATTATGGGGACAGTCACTGAAGCTTTCTTT.